Sequencing of this T cell receptor beta chain was carried out in a study of CD8 T cells in Susac syndrome. The authors sequenced TCR beta from blood CD8+ and CD4+ T cells. TEMRA cells were FACS-enriched, while CD8+ and CD4+ T cells were negatively isolated. An input of about 0.5 to 1 ug of RNA was subjected to reverse transcription using random hexamers. A multiplex approach, immunoSEQ multiplex PCR, amplified TCR beta CDR3 across 54 Vbeta and 13 Jbeta. MiXCR, applied by TCRdb to the immunoSEQ multiplex PCR reads, yields one record per CDR3 protein. Here the sample spans approximately 180,000 distinct CDR3 sequences, more than 90% being singletons. This clonotype came up once. V dropped 1 base and J dropped 0 bases, with 10 bases sitting between them. CDR1 LGHDT and CDR2 YNNKEL come from the germline V gene (reference sequence). The CDR3 runs to 16 residues.

The chain has TRBV3-1 and TRBJ1-5; unclear D gene. Sequenced: CD4+ T cells from PBMCs. The receptor comes from a human donor with multiple sclerosis. In DNA, the CDR3 is TGTGCCAGCAGCCAAGGAGGCAGCTATAGCAATCAGCCCCAGCATTTT. Residues: CASSQGGSYSNQPQHF.